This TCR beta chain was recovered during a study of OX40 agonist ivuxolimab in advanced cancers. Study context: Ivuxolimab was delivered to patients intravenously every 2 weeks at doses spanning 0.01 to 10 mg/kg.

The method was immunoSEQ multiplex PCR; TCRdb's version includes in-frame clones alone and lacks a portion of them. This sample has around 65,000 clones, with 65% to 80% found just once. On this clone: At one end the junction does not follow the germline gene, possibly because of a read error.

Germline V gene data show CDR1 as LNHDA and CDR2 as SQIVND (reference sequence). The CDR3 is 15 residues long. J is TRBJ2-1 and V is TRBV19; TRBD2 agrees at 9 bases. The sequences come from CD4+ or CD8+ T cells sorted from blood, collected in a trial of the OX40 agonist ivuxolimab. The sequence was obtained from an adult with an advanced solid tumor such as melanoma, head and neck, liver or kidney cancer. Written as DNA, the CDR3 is TGTGCCAGTAGAATAGCGGGAGCGCCCTACAATGAGCAGTTCTTC. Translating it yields CASRIAGAPYNEQFF.